This T cell receptor (beta chain) was observed in a study of blood T cell repertoires in COVID-19. Assay used: immunoSEQ multiplex PCR; TCRdb lists only in-frame clones, some missing. The repertoire consists of about 300,000 clones, with around 85% occurring once and the leading ten covering under 2.5%. Allocation to cohorts depended on clinical history reported by the participants. What the recovered Cohort 3 donors had was two negative PCRs, clearance, or symptom resolution. V gave up 3 bases and J gave up 1 base; unmatched junction bases: 4. Germline V CDR1 and CDR2: SGDLS, YYNGEE. This CDR3 comprises 15 residues.

The TCR sequence derives from a man younger than 40 who had recovered from COVID-19. Sequencing was carried out using PBMCs or T cells enriched from blood (not recorded which). The genes are TRBV9 and TRBJ2-1; 7 nucleotides agree with TRBD1. CDR3 bases: TGTGCCAGCAGCGACACAGGGGATTCCTACAATGAGCAGTTCTTC. Amino acid sequence: CASSDTGDSYNEQFF.